The clone carrying this T cell receptor (beta chain) was observed at least ten times. The antigen is unknown. The sample originates from a study of T cells in Graves' hyperthyroidism and ophthalmopathy. Findings of the study overall: Most thyroid clonotypes expanded above 0.001 were also detected in blood. Ophthalmopathy cases were set apart from stable hyperthyroidism by a 13 V-J model.

Amplified TCR beta CDR3 regions came from RNA transcripts. In the first-round RT-PCR of the TCR CDR3, the HTBI primer set was used. TCRdb re-derived calls from the multiplex PCR reads in MiXCR, one entry per CDR3 protein. The sample includes about 400,000 distinct CDR3 sequences, around a sixth of them seen just once. Trimming cost V 2 bases and J 6 bases, with 10 bases left between them. CDR3 length: 13 residues. In patients aged 18 to 65, hyperthyroidism was newly diagnosed, with duration under 2 months. The study excluded patients with uncontrolled infection, other autoimmune disease, pregnancy or lactation.

The specimen sequenced was blood. The TCR was taken from a woman aged 18-29 years with Graves' hyperthyroidism. This sequence joins TRBV12-3 or TRBV12-4 and TRBJ1-2; tentatively, D is TRBD1 (5 bases). The CDR3 nucleotides are TGTGCCAGCAGTTTACGGGGGAGCGATGGCTACACCTTC. Translation: CASSLRGSDGYTF.